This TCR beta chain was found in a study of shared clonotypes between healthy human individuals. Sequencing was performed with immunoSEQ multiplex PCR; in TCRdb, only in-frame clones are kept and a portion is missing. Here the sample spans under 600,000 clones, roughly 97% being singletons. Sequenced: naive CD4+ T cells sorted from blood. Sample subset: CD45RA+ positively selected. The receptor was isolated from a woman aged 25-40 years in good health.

CDR3 DNA sequence: TGCGCCAGCAGCTTAGACGACCGGGACTCGTCGTTCTTC. This sequence encodes CASSLDDRDSSFF. This chain links TRBV5-1 with TRBJ2-1, with D possibly TRBD2 on 6 matching bases. Germline loops: CDR1 SGHRS, CDR2 YFSETQ. The CDR3 has 13 amino acids. V lost 2 bases and J lost 15, with 18 bases in between.